These 10 T cell receptor beta chains share one sample of origin, sequenced in a study of graft-versus-host responses after intestinal transplantation. These receptors' targets are unknown. Some clones are missing from TCRdb's copy, which holds only in-frame ones; the method was immunoSEQ multiplex PCR. The top ten clones hold 1.1% of a sample with some 100,000 clones, 85% to 95% of them seen once. The sequenced sample was unstimulated CD8+ T cells sorted from spleen or lymph node cells, obtained before transplant. The receptors originated from a human donor who was the organ donor for an intestinal transplant.

This rearrangement joins TRBV13 to TRBJ2-3; 9 nucleotides align to TRBD2. This CDR3 region has 16 residues. V gave up 1 base and J gave up 5 bases; unmatched junction bases: 7. Germline assignment: CDR1 PRHDT and CDR2 FYEKMQ (reference sequence). The CDR3 sequence: CASSLEASGEIDTQYF. CDR3 coding DNA: TGTGCCAGCAGCTTAGAGGCTAGCGGGGAGATAGATACGCAGTATTTT.

Turning to this clone: One end of the junction fails to match germline, which may point to a read error. This chain joins TRBV7-7 and TRBJ2-5, with D tentatively TRBD1 (6 bases). The germline gives CDR1 SSHAT, CDR2 FNYEAQ (reference sequence). The CDR3 has 15 residues. The CDR3 nucleotides read TGTGCTAGCAGCCGGATTCTGGGGGCCGGTGAGACCCAGTACTTC. It specifies CASSRILGAGETQYF.

This chain uses TRBV18 with TRBJ2-5, with a tentative D call TRBD2 (6 bases). The CDR3 consists of 14 residues. The germline gives CDR1 KGHSH, CDR2 LQKENI. The V end was cut by 3 bases, the J end by 2 bases, with 10 bases between. For the CDR3, the DNA is TGTGCCAGCTCACCGACCCGGGGGCAAGAGACCCAGTACTTC. Residues: CASSPTRGQETQYF.

The genes are TRBV9 and TRBJ1-2; D possibly corresponds to TRBD1 (5 bases). CDR1 SGDLS and CDR2 YYNGEE come from the germline V gene. V was trimmed by 7 bases and J by 0 bases, leaving 16 bases between them. This CDR3 region has 15 residues. The CDR3 here is CASGRGKLANYGYTF. The CDR3 DNA reads TGTGCCAGCGGCCGGGGGAAGTTAGCTAACTATGGCTACACCTTC.

The chain uses TRBV27 and TRBJ2-5; D not resolved. The assigned J gene may be wrong: the sequence end matches TRBJ2-7 better. Germline assignment: CDR1 MNHEY and CDR2 SMNVEV (reference sequence). CDR3 length: 14 amino acids. The CDR3 protein is CASSLIPEASEQYF. The CDR3 coding sequence is TGTGCCAGCAGTTTAATCCCCGAAGCCTCCGAGCAGTACTTC.

The J gene is TRBJ1-2, the V gene TRBV5-6; 11 bases align to TRBD1. The V gene's germline CDR1 is SGHDT and CDR2 YYEEEE. The CDR3 is made up of 15 amino acids. The trim removed 7 bases at V and 4 bases at J, leaving 9 bases unmatched. The CDR3: CASLPDRGRGYGYTF. CDR3 coding DNA: TGTGCCAGCCTCCCGGACAGGGGGCGAGGCTATGGCTACACCTTC.

The chain links TRBV6-1 to TRBJ1-4; no definite D call. Trimming removed 11 bases from V and 4 bases from J, with 11 bases in between. Germline CDR1 is MNHNS and CDR2 is SASEGT. The CDR3 has 12 residues. The CDR3 protein is CAVQNLNEKLFF. The CDR3 DNA is TGTGCCGTACAGAATCTTAATGAAAAACTGTTTTTT.

The V call is TRBV7-9, the J call TRBJ1-1, with D perhaps matching TRBD1 (5 bases). The germline V and J ends were trimmed by 3 bases and 10 bases, with 9 bases remaining between them. The V gene's germline CDR1 is SEHNR and CDR2 FQNEAQ (reference sequence). The CDR3 has 11 amino acids. CDR3 protein: CASSFRGVAFF. The DNA for the CDR3 is TGTGCCAGCAGCTTCCGGGGGGTAGCTTTCTTT.

The V gene is TRBV19, the J gene TRBJ2-1; 10 bases are a match to TRBD2. Germline values: CDR1 LNHDA, CDR2 SQIVND (reference sequence). There are 16 residues in the CDR3. V lost 1 base to trimming and J lost 4 bases; unmatched junction nucleotides: 4. In DNA form, the CDR3 reads TGTGCCAGTAGTATAGCGCGGACTAGCGGTTACAATGAGCAGTTCTTC. This codes for CASSIARTSGYNEQFF.

The chain employs TRBV27 and TRBJ2-3, with 10 bases fitting TRBD2. CDR3 length: 14 residues. The germline V gene has CDR1 MNHEY and CDR2 SMNVEV (reference sequence). The V gene end was trimmed by 3 bases and the J gene end by 6 bases; junction bases not matched to a gene: 3. As DNA, the CDR3 is TGTGCCAGCAGTTTGCAAGCGGGGGGGGATACGCAGTATTTT. The encoded protein is CASSLQAGGDTQYF.